The clone carrying this T cell receptor (beta chain) came up a few times. The antigen remains undetermined. Among the donors, all were healthy bone marrow donors. Trimming removed 0 bases from V and 3 bases from J, with 9 bases in between. Germline CDR1 and CDR2: MNHNY and SVGAGI (reference sequence). The CDR3 covers 14 residues. The data derive from a study of cytomegalovirus exposure and HLA in healthy donors. Study-level background: An early release of data contained 75 million to 90 million unique TCRs, which came from HLA-typed donors. Among the approximately 410 genotyped donors, less than 85% were placed in the Caucasian-associated ancestry cluster.

With 60 Vbeta and 13 Jbeta primers, the PCR was carried out. This table comes from immunoSEQ multiplex PCR, and its TCRdb copy is limited to in-frame clones, with some not included. Among 170,000 or so clones listed, 77% were seen once. General study points: The study carried out a later analysis of TCR beta sequences. It associated approximately 15,000 of them with specific HLA alleles at a false discovery rate of 0.05.

V usage is TRBV6-6 and J usage is TRBJ2-7; D perhaps matches TRBD2 (5 bases). The clonotype comes from a woman aged 25 to 39 in good health and CMV-seropositive. Source material: PBMCs. The CDR3 loop reads CASSYSPRDYEQYF. DNA for the CDR3: TGTGCCAGCAGTTACTCGCCACGGGACTACGAGCAGTACTTC.